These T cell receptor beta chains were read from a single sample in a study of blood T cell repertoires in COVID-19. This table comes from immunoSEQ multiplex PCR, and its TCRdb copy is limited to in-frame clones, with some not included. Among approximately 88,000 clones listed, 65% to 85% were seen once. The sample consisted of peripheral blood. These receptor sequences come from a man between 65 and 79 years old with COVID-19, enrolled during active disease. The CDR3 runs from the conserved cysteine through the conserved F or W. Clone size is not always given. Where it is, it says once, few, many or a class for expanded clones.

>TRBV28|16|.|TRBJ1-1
CASRPKLRGIRTEAFF
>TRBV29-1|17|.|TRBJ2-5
CSVDPGQGSGSQETQYF
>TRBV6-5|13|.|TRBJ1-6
CATGGQYYSPLHF
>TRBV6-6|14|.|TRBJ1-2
CASSYGASNYGYTF
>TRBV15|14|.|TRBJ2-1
CATSRELAGGPQFF
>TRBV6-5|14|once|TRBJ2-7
CATSRVYYSYEQYF
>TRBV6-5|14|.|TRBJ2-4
CASSPRGGRNIQYF
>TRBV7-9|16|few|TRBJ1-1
CASSWRDRVSGLEAFF
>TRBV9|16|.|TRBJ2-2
CASSVGGGSHSGELFF
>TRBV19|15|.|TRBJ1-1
CASSSIDRGITEAFF
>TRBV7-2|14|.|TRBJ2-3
CASSLLPSTDTQYF
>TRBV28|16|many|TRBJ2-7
CASSFVFGLAGVSQYF
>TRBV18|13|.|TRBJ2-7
CASSYSNRYEQYF
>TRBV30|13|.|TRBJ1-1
CAWSGSTGGKAFF
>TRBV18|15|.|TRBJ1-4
CASSPRTGGDEKLFF
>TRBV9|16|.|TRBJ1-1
CASSVAIGTGTTEAFF
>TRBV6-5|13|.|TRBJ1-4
CASRDPGFEKLFF
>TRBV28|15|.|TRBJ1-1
CASSIPQGARTEAFF
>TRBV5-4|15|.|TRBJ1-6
CASSHPGQGNSPLHF
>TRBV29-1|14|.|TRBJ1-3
CSVDLDRAGNTIYF
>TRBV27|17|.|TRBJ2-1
CASRGGELAGGRNEQFF
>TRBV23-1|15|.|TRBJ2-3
CASSQTDRASDTQYF
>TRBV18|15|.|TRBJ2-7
CASSPASGAPYEQYF
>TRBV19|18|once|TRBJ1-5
CASSMTFRRVHTNQPQHF